What follows are 25 T cell receptor beta chains derived from one specimen sequenced in a study of shared clonotypes between healthy human individuals. Using immunoSEQ multiplex PCR, the repertoire was profiled, and TCRdb retains in-frame clones only, with some absent. The data contain 450,000 to 500,000 clones, over 70% of them seen just once; the ten biggest clones take up about an eighth. The sample consisted of PBMCs. The source is a woman aged 40 to 50 in good health. Some clones in this sample may be carry-over from other donors' samples.

The rearrangement uses TRBV9 and TRBJ1-1; a weak D match, TRBD1 (5 bases). Germline CDR1 is SGDLS and CDR2 is YYNGEE. This CDR3 has 15 residues. V was trimmed by 0 bases and J by 0 bases, leaving 9 bases between them. The CDR3 protein is CASSVGGSMNTEAFF. The DNA for the CDR3 is TGTGCCAGCAGCGTAGGGGGCAGCATGAACACTGAAGCTTTCTTT.

The rearrangement joins TRBV18 to TRBJ2-3; possibly TRBD1 for D (5 bases). This CDR3 has 14 amino acids. The ends were cut back, 2 bases at V and 4 bases at J, with 10 bases in the middle. CDR1 KGHSH and CDR2 LQKENI come from the germline V gene. The CDR3 nucleotides are TGTGCCAGCTCACCAGCAGGGCTAGCAGATACGCAGTATTTT. This translates into CASSPAGLADTQYF.

V gene TRBV6-6 combines with J gene TRBJ2-1, with D hard to call. The V end was cut by 5 bases, the J end by 6 bases, with 11 bases between. This CDR3 region has 13 residues. CDR1 MNHNY and CDR2 SVGAGI come from the germline V gene (reference sequence). CDR3 sequence reads: CASSTKDLNEQFF. CDR3 DNA sequence: TGTGCCAGCAGTACCAAGGACCTCAATGAGCAGTTCTTC.

The genes are TRBV15 and TRBJ2-1; 13 bases match TRBD2. The CDR3 runs to 16 residues. Germline V gene sequence: CDR1 LNHNV, CDR2 YYDKDF (reference sequence). V lost 2 bases, J lost 8 bases, and 6 bases stayed unmatched. CDR3 nucleotides: TGTGCCACCAGCAGACGGACTAGCGGGAGTATCCATGAGCAGTTCTTC. Amino acids: CATSRRTSGSIHEQFF.

This clone was seen only once. The CDR3 coding sequence is TGTGCCAGCAGTGAAGGGCCCAGCTCCAACTACGAGCAGTACTTC. This encodes CASSEGPSSNYEQYF. The chain links TRBV6-1 to TRBJ2-7; D ambiguous. Germline V gene lookup returns CDR1 MNHNS and CDR2 SASEGT. This CDR3 is built from 15 residues. Trimming pared 1 base from V and 3 bases from J, leaving 13 bases between.

In its sample, this clone was seen a few times. The chain uses TRBV5-1 and TRBJ1-1, with a tentative D call TRBD1 (5 bases). The ends were cut back, 5 bases at V and 1 base at J, with 15 bases in the middle. Germline V CDR1 and CDR2: SGHRS, YFSETQ. This CDR3 is 15 amino acids long. Here the CDR3 reads CASSSTGVGNTEAFF. The CDR3 DNA follows: TGCGCCAGCAGTTCTACGGGGGTAGGGAACACTGAAGCTTTCTTT.

This clone has a single count. The chain recombines TRBV15 with TRBJ2-7; possibly TRBD1 or TRBD2 for D (5 bases each). Germline V gene sequence: CDR1 LNHNV, CDR2 YYDKDF (reference sequence). Trimming removed 0 bases at V and 3 bases at J, with 12 bases between. The CDR3 consists of 15 residues. The CDR3 sequence: CATSRDRGYGYEQYF. The CDR3 bases are TGTGCCACCAGCAGAGACCGGGGCTACGGCTACGAGCAGTACTTC.

The chain joins TRBV7-8 to TRBJ2-2; D unclear. Trimming took 4 bases from V and 3 from J, leaving 9 bases between them. The CDR3 totals 14 residues. The germline gives CDR1 SGHVS, CDR2 FQNEAQ. CDR3 amino acids: CASSSVSHTGELFF. For the CDR3, the DNA is TGTGCCAGCAGCTCTGTCTCTCACACCGGGGAGCTGTTTTTT.

This clone appeared once. Other DNA sequences in this sample translate to the same CDR3. This rearrangement joins TRBV7-9 to TRBJ1-1; no reliable D call. V was trimmed by 1 base and J by 2 bases, leaving 5 bases between them. Germline lookup yields CDR1 SEHNR and CDR2 FQNEAQ (reference sequence). CDR3 length: 13 amino acids. The CDR3 sequence is CASSLEGNTEAFF. CDR3 sequence (DNA): TGTGCCAGCAGCTTAGAAGGAAACACTGAAGCTTTCTTT.

The V and J genes are TRBV12-5 and TRBJ1-1; 7 bases are a match to TRBD1. Germline CDR1 LGHNT, CDR2 FRNRAP. V was clipped by 3 bases and J by 1 base; unmatched bases: 8. The CDR3 is made up of 16 amino acids. DNA of the CDR3: TGTGCTAGTGGTTTTGGTACAGGGGTCGGGAACACTGAAGCTTTCTTT. Its protein product is CASGFGTGVGNTEAFF. The full variable domain, its missing parts supplied by reference TRBV12-5 and TRBJ1-1, is DARVTQTPRHKVTEMGQEVTMRCQPILGHNTVFWYRQTMMQGLELLAYFRNRAPLDDSGMPKDRFSAEMPDATLATLKIQPSEPRDSAVYFCASGFGTGVGNTEAFFGQGTRLTVV.

This clone was detected once. This chain connects TRBV2 to TRBJ1-2, with 7 bases identical to TRBD1. Germline values: CDR1 SNHLY, CDR2 FYNNEI. Trimming took 3 bases from V and 2 from J; bases not matched to a gene: 6. The CDR3 has 15 residues. The CDR3 nucleotides read TGTGCCAGCAGTGAGTGGTTCAGGGGGAACTATGGCTACACCTTC. The encoded protein is CASSEWFRGNYGYTF.

The chain links TRBV9 to TRBJ1-2; D gene uncertain. CDR3 length: 16 amino acids. Germline CDR1 and CDR2: SGDLS and YYNGEE. Trimming took 5 bases from V and 4 from J, leaving 21 bases between them. The CDR3 DNA sequence: TGTGCCAGCAGTCTCGGGGATTGGGAACAAATCTATGGCTACACCTTC. It codes for CASSLGDWEQIYGYTF.

This clone occurred many times. The V gene is TRBV6-5, the J gene TRBJ2-1, with D maybe TRBD1 (5 bases). The V end lost 2 bases, the J end lost 6 bases, and 14 bases lay between the germline ends. The CDR3 consists of 15 residues. Germline loops: CDR1 MNHEY, CDR2 SVGAGI. The CDR3 coding sequence is TGTGCCAGCAGTTACAGGGGATCCTGGGCCAATGAGCAGTTCTTC. Amino acid sequence: CASSYRGSWANEQFF.

This clone was recorded only once. The genes are TRBV7-2 and TRBJ2-3; D might be TRBD1 (5 bases). V was clipped by 4 bases and J by 3 bases, with 14 bases between them. Germline lookup yields CDR1 SGHTA and CDR2 FQGNSA. This CDR3 has 15 residues. The CDR3 nucleotides are TGTGCCAGCAGCTCTCCCGTTGGGGCAACAGATACGCAGTATTTT. It codes for CASSSPVGATDTQYF.

The chain uses TRBV19 and TRBJ2-3, with 8 positions matching TRBD2. V was clipped by 3 bases and J by 6 bases; unmatched bases: 11. Germline V gene lookup returns CDR1 LNHDA and CDR2 SQIVND (reference sequence). The CDR3 consists of 16 residues. CDR3 amino acids: CASSIPGGQPVDTQYF. The CDR3, as DNA: TGTGCCAGTAGTATTCCGGGGGGGCAGCCAGTGGATACGCAGTATTTT.

About this clone itself: A far larger clone differs by one base, so this is likely a read error. This chain connects TRBV2 to TRBJ2-7; D unresolved. The CDR3 extends over 12 amino acids. Germline loops: CDR1 SNHLY, CDR2 FYNNEI. CDR3 amino acids: CATQAPSCEQYF. CDR3 sequence (DNA): TGTGCCACCCAGGCACCTTCCTGCGAGCAGTACTTC.

This clone was counted only a few times. The V gene is TRBV7-2, the J gene TRBJ2-2, with 12 nucleotides matching TRBD2. CDR3 length: 14 residues. Germline assignment: CDR1 SGHTA and CDR2 FQGNSA. Losses at the gene ends were 5 bases for V and 5 bases for J; bases not matched to a gene: 0. CDR3 coding DNA: TGTGCCAGCAGCGGGACTAGCGGGACCGGGGAGCTGTTTTTT. This gives the protein CASSGTSGTGELFF.

This chain uses TRBV18 with TRBJ1-1; D not certain. This CDR3 contains 14 residues. V was clipped by 3 bases and J by 0 bases, with 8 bases between them. Germline V gene data show CDR1 as KGHSH and CDR2 as LQKENI. CDR3: CASSPRTMNTEAFF. The CDR3, as DNA: TGTGCCAGCTCACCCAGGACCATGAACACTGAAGCTTTCTTT.

The chain links TRBV18 to TRBJ2-2; perhaps D is TRBD1 or TRBD2 (5 bases each). Looked up from germline, CDR1 is KGHSH and CDR2 is LQKENI. Trimming took 3 bases from V and 4 from J, leaving 15 bases between them. The CDR3 is made up of 16 amino acids. The CDR3 here is CASSPSEGRSTGELFF. The CDR3 nucleotides are TGTGCCAGCTCACCGAGCGAGGGACGAAGCACCGGGGAGCTGTTTTTT.

The chain has TRBV19 and TRBJ1-5; 8 bases match TRBD1. Germline V CDR1 and CDR2: LNHDA, SQIVND (reference sequence). Unmatched junction bases numbered 3, after V lost 6 bases and J lost 5 bases. This CDR3 is built from 13 residues. The CDR3 region is CASRNRGDQPQHF. DNA of the CDR3: TGTGCCAGTAGGAACAGGGGGGATCAGCCCCAGCATTTT.

The chain uses TRBV5-1 and TRBJ2-7, with D unresolved. V was pared by 3 bases and J by 7 bases, with 17 bases between. The CDR3 totals 14 residues. Germline CDR1 and CDR2: SGHRS and YFSETQ. The CDR3 DNA is TGCGCCAGCAGCTCGAATCCGGATTACCCGGAGCAGTACTTC. Protein product: CASSSNPDYPEQYF.

J is TRBJ1-2 and V is TRBV27, with D unclear. The germline gives CDR1 MNHEY, CDR2 SMNVEV (reference sequence). Trimming shortened V by 5 bases and J by 8 bases, and 15 bases separated the two germline ends. The CDR3 runs 13 residues. This chain's CDR3 is CASSLGLDWGYTF. The CDR3 DNA reads TGTGCCAGCAGTCTCGGTCTGGACTGGGGCTACACCTTC.

The chain employs TRBV2 and TRBJ2-7; D remains unclear. CDR1 and CDR2 from the germline V gene are SNHLY and FYNNEI. Deletions cut 6 bases from V and 2 bases from J, with 8 bases between. The length of the CDR3 is 12 residues. CDR3 sequence (DNA): TGTGCCAGCAGGCCTCCTACCTACGAGCAGTACTTC. It translates to CASRPPTYEQYF.

The chain links TRBV19 to TRBJ1-3; D is undetermined. The CDR3 contains 13 residues. Germline V lookup: CDR1 LNHDA, CDR2 SQIVND (reference sequence). V was clipped by 6 bases and J by 0 bases, with 6 bases between them. CDR3 coding DNA: TGTGCCAGTAGGGAGCTCTCTGGAAACACCATATATTTT. Protein product: CASRELSGNTIYF.

The chain combines TRBV28 with TRBJ2-1; D possibly matches TRBD1 or TRBD2 (5 bases each). The length of the CDR3 is 17 residues. V was cut by 6 bases and J by 2 bases, with 20 bases left in between. CDR1 is MDHEN and CDR2 is SYDVKM in the germline V gene. CDR3 DNA sequence: TGTGCCAGCAGCAGTCAACGGGTGAGGGGTCCCTACAATGAGCAGTTCTTC. Residues: CASSSQRVRGPYNEQFF.